This T cell receptor (beta chain) is drawn from a study of metastatic and nonmetastatic thyroid tumors. The entire patient cohort was treatment-naive prior to thyroid surgery. This clone has ten or more counts. Its antigen remains unidentified. Study-wide findings and caveats: Across blood and tumor, TCR beta diversity in malignant thyroid tumors was reportedly significantly higher than in benign nodules.

The CDR3 sequence is 15 residues long. Germline loops: CDR1 DFQATT, CDR2 SNEGSKA (reference sequence). The germline V and J ends were trimmed by 0 bases and 1 base, with 13 bases remaining between them. In the authors' workflow: A papillary thyroid cancer distant-metastasis classifier was built from CDR3 differences across clinicopathological groups. TCRdb re-called the PCR reads via MiXCR. The V and J calls here are based on TCRdb, not the publication. Among 40,000 to 55,000 clones listed, approximately 19% were seen once. The chain has TRBV20-1 and TRBJ2-7; a possible D gene is TRBD1 (6 bases). Sequencing input: blood. The sequence was collected from a female donor with papillary thyroid cancer or a benign thyroid nodule (not recorded which). Some clones in this sample may be carry-over from other donors' samples. CDR3 DNA sequence: TGCAGTGCTAGAGATAAGGCAGGGGTTTCCTACGAGCAGTACTTC. Its protein is CSARDKAGVSYEQYF.